The TCR beta chain under discussion was sequenced for a study of blood T cell repertoires in COVID-19. Study-wide background: COVID-19 samples from acute and convalescent phases originated in the United States, Italy and Spain. T cells, B-cell-depleted T cells, or PBMCs provided the cDNA or gDNA that served as material.

Authors' analysis steps: Estimates of nucleated cell counts were drawn from the amplification of reference gene primers. Using immunoSEQ multiplex PCR, the repertoire was profiled, and TCRdb retains in-frame clones only, with some absent. Clone size and V and J calls were adopted from that table, with D and trimming inferred from the DNA. The repertoire consists of about 360,000 clones, with around 90% occurring once and the leading ten covering over 2.5%. The CDR3 is 14 amino acids. Germline CDR1 reads MDHEN; CDR2 reads SYDVKM. Details on this clone: At one boundary the junction diverges from the germline segment, which might be a read error.

This TCR came from a human donor in a cohort sampled during active COVID-19. This rearrangement joins TRBV28 to TRBJ2-7; maybe TRBD2 (6 bases). Sequencing was done on a sample of peripheral blood. CDR3 DNA: TGTGCCAGCAGTTTAGAGGGACTCGCTACTCCCCCGTTCTTC. Translation gives CASSLEGLATPPFF.